The clone carrying this T cell receptor beta chain has a handful of counts. This sample was included in a study of T-cell reconstitution after alpha-beta-depleted transplantation in children. Unique molecular identifiers were incorporated into the prepared TCRbeta library. TCRdb analysed the PCR reads with MiXCR anew, one entry per CDR3 protein. This table has fewer than 550,000 distinct CDR3 sequences, roughly a tenth appearing once. Trimming took 10 bases from V and 7 from J, leaving 18 bases between them. The CDR3 length is 13 residues. The V gene's germline CDR1 is ENHRY and CDR2 SYGVKD. This TCR derives from a human donor who donated a stem cell graft to a child with acute myeloid leukemia. The chain employs TRBV10-3 and TRBJ2-3, with D uncertain. Here the sequenced sample was PBMCs from the stem cell graft donor, taken from the stem cell graft. The CDR3 region is CATRQRPEHTQYF. CDR3 DNA sequence: TGTGCCACCAGGCAGAGACCAGAACATACGCAGTATTTT.